A selection of T cell receptor beta chains follows, all from one sample in a study of CD8+ T cells in alopecia areata. Data came from immunoSEQ multiplex PCR; TCRdb stores just in-frame clones and leaves some out. The data hold about 200,000 clones, with roughly three fifths observed a single time. The sample here was CD4+ T cells sorted from blood, taken at week 4, from a patient treated with tofacitinib. These receptors originate from a human donor with alopecia areata. CDR3s include the opening cysteine and the closing phenylalanine or tryptophan. A D gene is named only where the DNA matches it firmly. Clone sizes are given selectively: once, few, many, or a class where the clone is expanded.

clone_size | j_call | d_call | v_call | cdr3_nt | cdr3_aa
- | TRBJ2-1 | TRBD2 | TRBV7-2 | TGTGCCAGCAGCTACTCAAGCGGGGGGGCCTACAATGAGCAGTTCTTC | CASSYSSGGAYNEQFF
- | TRBJ2-4 | TRBD1 | TRBV29-1 | TGCAGCGCCGGGACAGGTTTCGAAAACATTCAGTACTTC | CSAGTGFENIQYF
- | TRBJ2-3 | - | TRBV29-1 | TGCAGCGGCAATCCCGGGTTACTCACAGATACGCAGTATTTT | CSGNPGLLTDTQYF
- | TRBJ1-1 | - | TRBV11-2 | TGTGCCAGCAGCTCCAGAGCCCGAAGGAACACTGAAGCTTTCTTT | CASSSRARRNTEAFF
- | TRBJ1-6 | TRBD1 | TRBV30 | TGTGCCTGGGGACAGGGGAATTCACCCCTCCACTTT | CAWGQGNSPLHF
few | TRBJ2-2 | - | TRBV11-1 | TGTGCCAGCAGCTTAGTGGGGCTACAACGGAACACCGGGGAGCTGTTTTTT | CASSLVGLQRNTGELFF
- | TRBJ2-7 | - | TRBV29-1 | TGCAGCGTGAAGTTGCAGGGCAGGAACGAGCAGTACTTC | CSVKLQGRNEQYF
- | TRBJ2-3 | TRBD2 | TRBV6-6 | TGTGCCAGCAGGTCCAGCGGGGGGGCCTTAGATACGCAGTATTTT | CASRSSGGALDTQYF
- | TRBJ2-1 | - | TRBV13 | TGTGCCAGCAGCTTTGGGTATGAGCAGTTCTTC | CASSFGYEQFF
- | TRBJ1-6 | TRBD1 | TRBV6-5 | TGTGCCAGCAGAGAGCAGACAGGGCGCAATTCACCCCTCCACTTT | CASREQTGRNSPLHF
- | TRBJ1-4 | - | TRBV7-2 | TGTGCCAGCACATTAACTAATGAAAAACTGTTTTTT | CASTLTNEKLFF
- | TRBJ1-5 | - | TRBV18 | TGTGCCAGCTCACCGTCAAAGGGAGAGGATCAGCCCCAGCATTTT | CASSPSKGEDQPQHF
few | TRBJ2-3 | - | TRBV27 | TGTGCCAGCAGTTTAAGGGGTTCAGATACGCAGTATTTT | CASSLRGSDTQYF
few | TRBJ1-2 | TRBD1 | TRBV5-4 | TGTGCCAGCAGTCAACCGGGACAGGACTATGGCTACACCTTC | CASSQPGQDYGYTF
- | TRBJ2-5 | - | TRBV5-4 | TGTGCCAGCAGTTTCGATCAAGAGACCCAGTACTTC | CASSFDQETQYF
few | TRBJ1-2 | TRBD1 | TRBV9 | TGTGCCAGCAGCGCCAGTGACAGGGTATCCTATGGCTACACCTTC | CASSASDRVSYGYTF
- | TRBJ1-1 | - | TRBV30 | TGTGCCTGGAGTGGAGGATGGACTAACACTGAAGCTTTCTTT | CAWSGGWTNTEAFF
- | TRBJ1-1 | TRBD1 | TRBV29-1 | TGCAGCGTTGTCAGGGGGCAGAACACTGAAGCTTTCTTT | CSVVRGQNTEAFF
- | TRBJ2-3 | - | TRBV29-1 | TGCAGCGTGGAGGTCCCCACAGATACGCAGTATTTT | CSVEVPTDTQYF
few | TRBJ1-1 | - | TRBV29-1 | TGCAGCGTTGGGGGGGGTAATTTGGGCACTGAAGCTTTCTTT | CSVGGGNLGTEAFF
few | TRBJ2-3 | - | TRBV29-1 | TGCAGCGCTCGGACAGTCACAGATACGCAGTATTTT | CSARTVTDTQYF
- | TRBJ2-6 | TRBD1 | TRBV19 | TGTGCCAGTACCCCATACCGGGACAGGAGCTCTGGGGCCAACGTCCTGACTTTC | CASTPYRDRSSGANVLTF
once | TRBJ2-4 | - | TRBV30 | TGTGCCTGGAGTGGAGGGGTCAAAAACATTCAGTACTTC | CAWSGGVKNIQYF
- | TRBJ1-2 | TRBD1 | TRBV2 | TGTGCCAGCAGTAAGGGGGCAATCGACTATGGCTACACCTTC | CASSKGAIDYGYTF
- | TRBJ2-1 | TRBD1 | TRBV29-1 | TGCAGCAAACTGACAGGGACGAAGCATGAGCAGTTCTTC | CSKLTGTKHEQFF
few | TRBJ2-2 | - | TRBV7-2 | TGTGCCAGCAGCTTGGCCAGGGGGGATGTCGGGGAGCTGTTTTTT | CASSLARGDVGELFF
- | TRBJ1-2 | TRBD1 | TRBV18 | TGTGCCAGCTCATCCCGCGTAGGGGGCGACTATGGCTACACCTTC | CASSSRVGGDYGYTF
few | TRBJ1-2 | - | TRBV29-1 | TGCAGCGTTGACAGGGATTATTATGGCTACACCTTC | CSVDRDYYGYTF
- | TRBJ1-3 | TRBD1 | TRBV30 | TGTGCCTGGAGTCGACGAGGACAGGGGGGAAACACCATATATTTT | CAWSRRGQGGNTIYF
few | TRBJ2-3 | - | TRBV7-9 | TGTGCCAGCAGCTTAGAGGCGTACACAGATACGCAGTATTTT | CASSLEAYTDTQYF
once | TRBJ2-3 | - | TRBV7-9 | TGTGCCAGCAGCTTGGGGACAAGGGCAGATACGCAGTATTTT | CASSLGTRADTQYF
- | TRBJ2-1 | TRBD2 | TRBV30 | TGTGCCTGGAGTCAAGTAGCGGGGGGTCTACCTGCTATGAATGAGCAGTTCTTC | CAWSQVAGGLPAMNEQFF
- | TRBJ1-1 | - | TRBV11-2 | TGTGCCAGCAGCCCCGACAGGTTTACTGAAGCTTTCTTT | CASSPDRFTEAFF
few | TRBJ2-7 | - | TRBV15 | TGTGCCACCAGCAGGGACACCTCCTACGAGCAGTACTTC | CATSRDTSYEQYF
- | TRBJ1-1 | - | TRBV29-1 | TGCAGCGGAGAGAACACTGAAGCTTTCTTT | CSGENTEAFF